This T cell receptor (beta chain) derives from a study of shared clonotypes between healthy human individuals. Study-wide context: Donors, aged 18 to 49, were a couple of women and a few men.

Turning to this clone: Antigen specificity is unknown.

Points from the study as a whole: Several donors held approximately 5% of naive CD4 clonotypes in common. The four-donor shared clonotypes exceeded non-shared clonotypes in generation probability, with non-shared ones scoring lower. Among the subsets, naive ones generally showed larger estimated richness than memory ones.

Produced via immunoSEQ multiplex PCR; TCRdb's table is partial and in-frame only. The table has 2 million to 2.5 million clones, around 93% seen once. The sequence derives from a man between 18 and 29 years old in good health. Some clones in this sample may be carry-over from other donors' samples. Sequenced sample: naive CD4+ T cells from PBMCs. Documented subset: CD45RA+ positively selected.

CDR3 residues: CASSPRGGTDPGYTF. In DNA, the CDR3 is TGTGCCAGCTCACCACGAGGAGGGACGGACCCTGGCTACACCTTC. This chain joins TRBV18 and TRBJ1-2, with a tentative D call TRBD1 (5 bases). Trimming took off 1 base at V and 7 bases at J, with 16 bases between the two ends. This CDR3 has 15 amino acids. Germline values: CDR1 KGHSH, CDR2 LQKENI.